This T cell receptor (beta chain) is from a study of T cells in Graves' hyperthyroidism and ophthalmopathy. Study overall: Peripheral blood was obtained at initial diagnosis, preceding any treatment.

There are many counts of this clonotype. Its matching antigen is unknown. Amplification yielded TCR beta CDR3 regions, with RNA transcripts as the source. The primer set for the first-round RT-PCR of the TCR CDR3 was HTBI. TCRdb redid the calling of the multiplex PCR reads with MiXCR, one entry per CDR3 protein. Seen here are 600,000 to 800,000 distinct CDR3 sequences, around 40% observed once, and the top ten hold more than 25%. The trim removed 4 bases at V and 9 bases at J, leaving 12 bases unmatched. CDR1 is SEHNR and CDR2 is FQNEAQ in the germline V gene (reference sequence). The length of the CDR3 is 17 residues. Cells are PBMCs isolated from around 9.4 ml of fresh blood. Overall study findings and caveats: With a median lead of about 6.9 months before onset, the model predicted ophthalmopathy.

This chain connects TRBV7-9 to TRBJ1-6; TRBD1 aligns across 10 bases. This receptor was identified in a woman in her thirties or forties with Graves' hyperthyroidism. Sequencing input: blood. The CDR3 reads CASSSIRDRGIGSPLHF. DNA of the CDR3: TGTGCCAGCAGCTCGATCCGGGACAGGGGAATCGGTTCACCCCTCCACTTT. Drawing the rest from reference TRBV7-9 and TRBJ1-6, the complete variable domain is DTGVSQNPRHKITKRGQNVTFRCDPISEHNRLYWYRQTLGQGPEFLTYFQNEAQLEKSRLLSDRFSAERPKGSFSTLEIQRTEQGDSAMYLCASSSIRDRGIGSPLHFGNGTRLTVT.